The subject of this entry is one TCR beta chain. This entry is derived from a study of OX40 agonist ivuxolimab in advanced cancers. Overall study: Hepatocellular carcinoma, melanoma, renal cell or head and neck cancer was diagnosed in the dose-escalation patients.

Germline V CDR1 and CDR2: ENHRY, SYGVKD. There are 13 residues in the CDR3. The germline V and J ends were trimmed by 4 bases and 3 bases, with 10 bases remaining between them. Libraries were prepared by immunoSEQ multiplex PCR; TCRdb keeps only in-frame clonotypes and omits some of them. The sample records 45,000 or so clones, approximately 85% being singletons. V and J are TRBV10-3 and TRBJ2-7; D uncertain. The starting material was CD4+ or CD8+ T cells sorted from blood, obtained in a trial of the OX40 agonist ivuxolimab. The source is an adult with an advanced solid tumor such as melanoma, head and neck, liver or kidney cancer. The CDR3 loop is CAISASERYEQYF. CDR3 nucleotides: TGTGCCATCAGTGCTTCCGAGCGCTACGAGCAGTACTTC.